This entry is about one T cell receptor beta chain. Its antigen is not identified. For sequencing, patients were chosen who had shown expansion of CD8+CD57+ cells by flow cytometry. The cohort consisted entirely of patients having severe acquired aplastic anemia. When blood sampling took place, the patients had received no therapy. This sample was taken from a study of CD8+CD57+ T cells in acquired aplastic anemia. Study-level background: The average for DNA from sorted CD4+ and CD8+ cells was 3 to 4 ug.

This CDR3 contains 15 residues. CDR1 SGHTA and CDR2 FQGNSA come from the germline V gene. Trimming took 4 bases from V and 11 from J, leaving 22 bases between them. Investigators profiled TCR beta VDJ and CDR3 from genomic DNA template. TCRdb reprocessed the reads with MiXCR, giving one entry per CDR3 protein. The sample holds about 260,000 distinct CDR3 sequences, 82% seen once. Findings and caveats of the study: Found in both controls and patients were approximately 31 CD8+ CDR3 sequences.

The rearrangement uses TRBV7-2 and TRBJ2-3; weak D call: TRBD2 (6 bases). The source material was sorted CD4+, CD8+, or CD8+CD57+ T cells (not recorded which) from PBMCs. This clonotype was sampled from a human donor with aplastic anemia. CDR3 amino acids: CASSWDSGANNEQYF. CDR3 bases: TGTGCCAGCAGCTGGGATAGCGGAGCCAACAATGAGCAGTATTTT.